Listed here are 10 T cell receptor beta chains from one sample, sequenced in a study of OX40 agonist ivuxolimab in advanced cancers. TCRdb keeps only in-frame clones here, not all; method: immunoSEQ multiplex PCR. Of some 79,000 clones listed, 80% to 95% are singletons. This material consisted of CD4+ or CD8+ T cells sorted from blood, taken in a trial of the OX40 agonist ivuxolimab. The receptors stem from an adult with an advanced solid tumor such as melanoma, head and neck, liver or kidney cancer.

The CDR3 bases are TGTGCCATCAGCCGGACAGGGGTGAACACTGAAGCTTTCTTT. Its translation is CAISRTGVNTEAFF. The chain is built from TRBV10-3 and TRBJ1-1; 9 bases are shared with TRBD1. This CDR3 is built from 14 residues. Unmatched junction bases numbered 2, after V lost 6 bases and J lost 0 bases. Per the germline V gene, CDR1 is ENHRY and CDR2 is SYGVKD.

The chain couples TRBV5-4 to TRBJ2-2; 7 nucleotides align to TRBD1. V lost 1 base, J lost 1 base, and 1 base stayed unmatched. The CDR3 is 15 amino acids. Germline lookup yields CDR1 SGHNT and CDR2 YYREEE (reference sequence). The CDR3 loop is CASSLPGGNTGELFF. The CDR3, as DNA: TGTGCCAGCAGCTTGCCAGGGGGGAACACCGGGGAGCTGTTTTTT.

The V and J genes are TRBV18 and TRBJ2-3; no firm D call. The V end lost 0 bases, the J end lost 6 bases, and 16 bases lay between the germline ends. CDR1 KGHSH and CDR2 LQKENI come from the germline V gene. The CDR3 has 16 residues. This chain's CDR3 is CASSPPGRKIGDTQYF. The CDR3 DNA follows: TGTGCCAGCTCACCACCTGGACGCAAAATTGGGGATACGCAGTATTTT.

This CDR3 reads CATTSGASRSYNEQFF. In DNA form, the CDR3 reads TGTGCGACCACTAGCGGCGCCTCCCGCTCCTACAATGAGCAGTTCTTC. This rearrangement joins TRBV7-9 to TRBJ2-1, with 8 positions matching TRBD2. The CDR3 sequence is 16 residues long. Germline values: CDR1 SEHNR, CDR2 FQNEAQ (reference sequence).

The V and J genes are TRBV19 and TRBJ1-2; D is unresolved. The germline CDR1 and CDR2 sequences are LNHDA and SQIVND (reference sequence). This CDR3 has 13 residues. The V end was cut by 4 bases, the J end by 8 bases, with 14 bases between. CDR3 protein: CASSTTEGSGYTF. As DNA, the CDR3 is TGTGCCAGTAGTACCACGGAAGGAAGCGGCTACACCTTC.

This clone was observed once. The chain carries TRBV19 and TRBJ2-3; 7 bases agree with TRBD2. CDR1 and CDR2 from the germline V gene are LNHDA and SQIVND (reference sequence). This CDR3 comprises 15 residues. Trimming took 6 bases from V and 1 from J; bases not matched to a gene: 7. CDR3 in DNA: TGTGCCAGTAGGCCCTCCCGGGAGGGCACAGATACGCAGTATTTT. Its translation is CASRPSREGTDTQYF. The entire variable domain, with the rest obtained from reference TRBV19 and TRBJ2-3, is as follows: DGGITQSPKYLFRKEGQNVTLSCEQNLNHDAMYWYRQDPGQGLRLIYYSQIVNDFQKGDIAEGYSVSREKKESFPLTVTSAQKNPTAFYLCASRPSREGTDTQYFGPGTRLTVL.

J is TRBJ2-5 and V is TRBV19, with D tentatively TRBD1 (5 bases). The CDR3 consists of 17 residues. V lost 6 bases to trimming and J lost 1 base, with 21 bases between them. Germline CDR1 and CDR2: LNHDA and SQIVND (reference sequence). The CDR3 loop reads CASSLYFRIDSQETQYF. The CDR3 DNA sequence: TGTGCCAGTAGCCTCTATTTCCGTATTGACAGCCAAGAGACCCAGTACTTC.

The CDR3 DNA follows: TGTGCCAGCAGCCAAGAACCGGGACTAGCGGGAGGGGTCACTGAGCAGTTCTTC. It encodes CASSQEPGLAGGVTEQFF. The rearrangement links TRBV14 to TRBJ2-1, with 16 bases lining up with TRBD2. This CDR3 contains 18 residues. The V gene's germline CDR1 is SGHDN and CDR2 FVKESK. Unmatched junction bases numbered 8, after V lost 0 bases and J lost 9 bases.

This chain links TRBV5-6 with TRBJ2-7; 9 nucleotides match TRBD2. Germline lookup yields CDR1 SGHDT and CDR2 YYEEEE. The CDR3 has 17 amino acids. The V segment lost 0 bases and the J segment 0 bases; nucleotides outside the gene matches: 7. CDR3 DNA: TGTGCCAGCAGCTTGGGGCGGACTAGCGCGAGCTCCTACGAGCAGTACTTC. Its translation: CASSLGRTSASSYEQYF.

This rearrangement joins TRBV11-2 to TRBJ2-7; 14 bases are a match to TRBD2. V was clipped by 2 bases and J by 1 base; unmatched bases: 4. The germline V gene has CDR1 SGHAT and CDR2 FQNNGV. This CDR3 has 17 residues. As DNA, the CDR3 is TGTGCCAGCAGCTTACGACTAGCGGGAGGGACATCCTACGAGCAGTACTTC. Translation: CASSLRLAGGTSYEQYF. The full variable domain, completed using reference TRBV11-2 and TRBJ2-7, is EAGVAQSPRYKIIEKRQSVAFWCNPISGHATLYWYQQILGQGPKLLIQFQNNGVVDDSQLPKDRFSAERLKGVDSTLKIQPAKLEDSAVYLCASSLRLAGGTSYEQYFGPGTRLTVT.